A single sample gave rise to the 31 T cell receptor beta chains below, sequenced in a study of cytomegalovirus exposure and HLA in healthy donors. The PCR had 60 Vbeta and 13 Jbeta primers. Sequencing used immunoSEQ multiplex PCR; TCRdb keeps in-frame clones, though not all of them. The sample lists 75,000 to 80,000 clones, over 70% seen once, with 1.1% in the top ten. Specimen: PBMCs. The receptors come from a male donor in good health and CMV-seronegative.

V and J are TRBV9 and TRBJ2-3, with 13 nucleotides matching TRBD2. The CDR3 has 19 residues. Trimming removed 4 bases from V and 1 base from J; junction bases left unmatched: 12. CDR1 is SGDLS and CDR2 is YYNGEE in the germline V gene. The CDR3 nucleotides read TGTGCCAGCAGCCCACGCGGGACTAGCGGGGCCGGGGGCACAGATACGCAGTATTTT. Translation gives CASSPRGTSGAGGTDTQYF.

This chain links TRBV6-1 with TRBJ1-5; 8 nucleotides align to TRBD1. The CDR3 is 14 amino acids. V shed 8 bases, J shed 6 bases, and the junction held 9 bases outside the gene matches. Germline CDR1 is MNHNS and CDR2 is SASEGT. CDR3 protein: CASGGQGLAQPQHF. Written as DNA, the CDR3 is TGTGCCAGCGGTGGACAGGGATTGGCTCAGCCCCAGCATTTT.

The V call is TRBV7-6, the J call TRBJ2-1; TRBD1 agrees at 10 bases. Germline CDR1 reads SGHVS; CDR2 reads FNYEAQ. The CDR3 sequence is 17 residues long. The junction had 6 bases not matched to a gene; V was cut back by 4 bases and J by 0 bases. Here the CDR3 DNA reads TGTGCCAGCAGCTCGACAGGGGGCATAAGCTCCTACAATGAGCAGTTCTTC. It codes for CASSSTGGISSYNEQFF.

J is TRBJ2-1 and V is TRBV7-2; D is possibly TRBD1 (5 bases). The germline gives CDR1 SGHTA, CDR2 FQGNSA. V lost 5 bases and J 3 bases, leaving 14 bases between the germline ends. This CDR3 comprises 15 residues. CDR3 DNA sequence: TGTGCCAGCAGCATCGCCAGGGCATACTACAATGAGCAGTTCTTC. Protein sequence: CASSIARAYYNEQFF.

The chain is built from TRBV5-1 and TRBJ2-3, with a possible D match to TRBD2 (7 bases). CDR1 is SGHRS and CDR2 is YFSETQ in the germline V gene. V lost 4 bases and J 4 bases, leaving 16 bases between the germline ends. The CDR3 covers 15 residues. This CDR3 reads CASSPVRGLSDTQYF. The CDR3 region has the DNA TGCGCCAGCAGCCCCGTGCGGGGGCTCTCAGATACGCAGTATTTT.

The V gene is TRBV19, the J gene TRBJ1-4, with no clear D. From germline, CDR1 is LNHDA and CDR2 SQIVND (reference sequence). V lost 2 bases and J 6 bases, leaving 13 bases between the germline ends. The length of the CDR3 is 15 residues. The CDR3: CASSISYGEDEKLFF. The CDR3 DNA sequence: TGTGCCAGTAGTATAAGTTACGGGGAGGATGAAAAACTGTTTTTT.

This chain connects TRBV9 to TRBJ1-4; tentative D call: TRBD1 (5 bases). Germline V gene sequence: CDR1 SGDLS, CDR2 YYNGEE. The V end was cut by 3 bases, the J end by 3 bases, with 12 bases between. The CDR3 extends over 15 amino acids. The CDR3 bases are TGTGCCAGCAGCGCCCAGGGTGGGGCTAATGAAAAACTGTTTTTT. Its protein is CASSAQGGANEKLFF.

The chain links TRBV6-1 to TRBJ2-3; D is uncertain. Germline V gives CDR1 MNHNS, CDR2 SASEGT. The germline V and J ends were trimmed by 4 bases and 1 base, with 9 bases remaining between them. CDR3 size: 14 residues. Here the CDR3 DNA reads TGTGCCAGCAGTGTAAAGCAGGGCACAGATACGCAGTATTTT. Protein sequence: CASSVKQGTDTQYF.

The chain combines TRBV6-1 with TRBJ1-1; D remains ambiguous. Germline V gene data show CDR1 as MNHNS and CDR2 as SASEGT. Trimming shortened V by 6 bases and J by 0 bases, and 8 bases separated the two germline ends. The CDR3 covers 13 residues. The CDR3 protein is CASREHMNTEAFF. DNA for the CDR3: TGTGCCAGCAGGGAACACATGAACACTGAAGCTTTCTTT.

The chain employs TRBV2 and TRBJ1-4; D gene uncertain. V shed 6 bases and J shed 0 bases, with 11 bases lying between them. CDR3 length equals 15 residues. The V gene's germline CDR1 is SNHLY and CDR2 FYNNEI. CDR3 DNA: TGTGCCAGCAGGGTGGTGCGTGCAACTAATGAAAAACTGTTTTTT. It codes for CASRVVRATNEKLFF.

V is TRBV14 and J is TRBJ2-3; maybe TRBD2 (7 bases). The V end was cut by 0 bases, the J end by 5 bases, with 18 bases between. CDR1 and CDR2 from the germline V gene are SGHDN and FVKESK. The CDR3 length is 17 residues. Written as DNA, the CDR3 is TGTGCCAGCAGCCAAGACCTATGGGGGGGGGCCATAGATACGCAGTATTTT. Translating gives CASSQDLWGGAIDTQYF.

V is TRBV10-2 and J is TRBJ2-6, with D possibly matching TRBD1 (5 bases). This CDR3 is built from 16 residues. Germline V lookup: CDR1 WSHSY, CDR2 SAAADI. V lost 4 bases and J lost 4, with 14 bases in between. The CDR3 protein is CASSAIRASGANVLTF. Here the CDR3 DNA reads TGCGCCAGCAGTGCTATCAGGGCGTCCGGGGCCAACGTCCTGACTTTC.

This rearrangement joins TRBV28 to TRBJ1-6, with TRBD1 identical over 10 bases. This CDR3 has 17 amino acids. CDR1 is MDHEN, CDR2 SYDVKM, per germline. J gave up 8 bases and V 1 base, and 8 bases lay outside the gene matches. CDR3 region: CASSLYPGTGVDSPLHF. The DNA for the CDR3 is TGTGCCAGCAGTTTATATCCGGGGACAGGGGTTGATTCACCCCTCCACTTT.

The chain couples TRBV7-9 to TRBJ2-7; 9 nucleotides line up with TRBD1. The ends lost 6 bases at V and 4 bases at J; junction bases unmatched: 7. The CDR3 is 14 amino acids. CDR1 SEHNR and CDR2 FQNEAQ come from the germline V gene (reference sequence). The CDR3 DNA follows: TGTGCCAGCAGAACCGGGACAGGGATGTACGAGCAGTACTTC. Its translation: CASRTGTGMYEQYF.

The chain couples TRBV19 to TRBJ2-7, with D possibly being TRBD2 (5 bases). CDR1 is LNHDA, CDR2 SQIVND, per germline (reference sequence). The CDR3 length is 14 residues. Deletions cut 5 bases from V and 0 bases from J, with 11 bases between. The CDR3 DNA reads TGTGCCAGTAGTGAAGCGGTGAGCTCCTACGAGCAGTACTTC. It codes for CASSEAVSSYEQYF.

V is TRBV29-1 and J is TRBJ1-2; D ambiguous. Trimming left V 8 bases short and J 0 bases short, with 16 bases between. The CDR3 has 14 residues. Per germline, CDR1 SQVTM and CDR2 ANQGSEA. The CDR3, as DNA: TGCAGCTGCGAAGGAGGGAGTGCTAACTATGGCTACACCTTC. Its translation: CSCEGGSANYGYTF.

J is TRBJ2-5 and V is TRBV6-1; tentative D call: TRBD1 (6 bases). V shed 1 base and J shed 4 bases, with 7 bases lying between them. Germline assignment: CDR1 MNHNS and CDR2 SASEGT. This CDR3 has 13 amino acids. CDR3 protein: CASSEVTGETQYF. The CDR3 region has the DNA TGTGCCAGCAGTGAAGTGACAGGAGAGACCCAGTACTTC.

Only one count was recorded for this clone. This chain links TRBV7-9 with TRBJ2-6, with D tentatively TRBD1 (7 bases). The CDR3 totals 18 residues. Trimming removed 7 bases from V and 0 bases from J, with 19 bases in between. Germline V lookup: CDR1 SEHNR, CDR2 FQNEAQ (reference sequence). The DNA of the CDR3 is TGTGCCAGCACCCAGGGGGGAACAGCCTACTCTGGGGCCAACGTCCTGACTTTC. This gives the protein CASTQGGTAYSGANVLTF. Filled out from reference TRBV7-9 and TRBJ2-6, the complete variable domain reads DTGVSQNPRHKITKRGQNVTFRCDPISEHNRLYWYRQTLGQGPEFLTYFQNEAQLEKSRLLSDRFSAERPKGSFSTLEIQRTEQGDSAMYLCASTQGGTAYSGANVLTFGAGSRLTVL.

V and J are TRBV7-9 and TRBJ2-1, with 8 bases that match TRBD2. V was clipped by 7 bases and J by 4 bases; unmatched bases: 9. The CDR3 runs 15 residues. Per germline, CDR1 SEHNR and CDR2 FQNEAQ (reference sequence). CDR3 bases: TGTGCCAGCACCCTAAGCGGGGGCGAATACAATGAGCAGTTCTTC. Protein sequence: CASTLSGGEYNEQFF.

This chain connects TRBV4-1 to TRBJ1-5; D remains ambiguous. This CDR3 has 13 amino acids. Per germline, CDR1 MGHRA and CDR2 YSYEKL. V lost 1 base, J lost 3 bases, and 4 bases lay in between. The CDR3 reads CASSQAINQPQHF. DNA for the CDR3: TGCGCCAGCAGCCAAGCCATCAATCAGCCCCAGCATTTT.

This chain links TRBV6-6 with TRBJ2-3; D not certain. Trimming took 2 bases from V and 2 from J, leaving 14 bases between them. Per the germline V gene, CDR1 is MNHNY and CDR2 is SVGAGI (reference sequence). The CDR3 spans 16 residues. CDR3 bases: TGTGCCAGCAGTTACAATTTGGCTTACTACACAGATACGCAGTATTTT. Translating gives CASSYNLAYYTDTQYF.

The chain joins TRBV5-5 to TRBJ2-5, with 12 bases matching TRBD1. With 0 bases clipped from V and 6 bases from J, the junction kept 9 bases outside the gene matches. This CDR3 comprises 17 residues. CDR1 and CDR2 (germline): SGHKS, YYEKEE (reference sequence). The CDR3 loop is CASSLVPGQGAQKTQYF. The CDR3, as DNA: TGTGCCAGCAGCTTGGTGCCGGGACAGGGGGCGCAGAAGACCCAGTACTTC.

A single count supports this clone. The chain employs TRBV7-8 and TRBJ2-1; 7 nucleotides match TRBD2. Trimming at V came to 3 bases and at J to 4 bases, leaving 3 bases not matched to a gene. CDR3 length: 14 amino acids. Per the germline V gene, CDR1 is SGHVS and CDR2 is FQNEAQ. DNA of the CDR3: TGTGCCAGCAGCTTCGCGGGGGAGTACAATGAGCAGTTCTTC. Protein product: CASSFAGEYNEQFF.

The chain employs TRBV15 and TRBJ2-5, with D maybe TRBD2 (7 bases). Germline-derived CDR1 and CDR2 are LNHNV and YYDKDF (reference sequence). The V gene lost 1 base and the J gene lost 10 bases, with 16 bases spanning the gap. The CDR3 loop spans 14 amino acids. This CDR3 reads CATSRVGGGEVQYF. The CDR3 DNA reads TGTGCCACCAGCAGAGTAGGCGGGGGCGAGGTCCAGTACTTC.

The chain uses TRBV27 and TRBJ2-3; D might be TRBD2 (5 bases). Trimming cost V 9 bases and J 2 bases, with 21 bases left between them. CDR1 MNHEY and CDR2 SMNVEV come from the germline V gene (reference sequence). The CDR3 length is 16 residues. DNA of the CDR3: TGTGCCAGTAGACCGGAGGTGGTTTTGCTCACAGATACGCAGTATTTT. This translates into CASRPEVVLLTDTQYF.

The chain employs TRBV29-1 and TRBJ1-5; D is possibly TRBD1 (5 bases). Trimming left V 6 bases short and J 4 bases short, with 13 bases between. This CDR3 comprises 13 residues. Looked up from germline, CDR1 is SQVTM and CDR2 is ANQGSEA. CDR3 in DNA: TGCAGCGTCGGAGGGGCCACAAATCAGCCCCAGCATTTT. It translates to CSVGGATNQPQHF.

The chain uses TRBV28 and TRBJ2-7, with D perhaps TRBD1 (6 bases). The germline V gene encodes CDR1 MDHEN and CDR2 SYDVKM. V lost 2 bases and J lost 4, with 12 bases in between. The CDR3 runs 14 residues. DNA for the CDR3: TGTGCCAGCAGTTTAGCCGGGACAAGTTACGAGCAGTACTTC. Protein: CASSLAGTSYEQYF.

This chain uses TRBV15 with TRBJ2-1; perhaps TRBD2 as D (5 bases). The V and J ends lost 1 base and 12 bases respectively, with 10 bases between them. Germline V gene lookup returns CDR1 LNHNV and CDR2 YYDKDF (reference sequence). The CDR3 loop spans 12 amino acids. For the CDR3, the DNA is TGTGCCACCAGCAGAGGACGGGAATGGCAGTTCTTC. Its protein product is CATSRGREWQFF.

The CDR3 DNA follows: TGTGCCAGGATCTTCGCGGGACAGGTGACAGAGACCCAGTACTTC. Protein product: CARIFAGQVTETQYF. The rearrangement links TRBV25-1 to TRBJ2-5, with 8 nucleotides matching TRBD1. This CDR3 spans 15 amino acids. CDR1 is MGHDK and CDR2 is SYGVNS in the germline V gene. J was trimmed by 4 bases and V by 9 bases; bases with no gene match: 13. Full variable domain (outside the CDR3, taken from reference TRBV25-1 and TRBJ2-5): EADIYQTPRYLVIGTGKKITLECSQTMGHDKMYWYQQDPGMELHLIHYSYGVNSTEKGDLSSESTVSRIRTEHFPLTLESARPSHTSQYLCARIFAGQVTETQYFGPGTRLLVL.

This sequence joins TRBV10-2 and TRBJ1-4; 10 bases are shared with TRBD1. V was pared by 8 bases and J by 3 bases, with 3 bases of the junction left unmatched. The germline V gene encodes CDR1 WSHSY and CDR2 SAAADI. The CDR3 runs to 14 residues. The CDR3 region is CASRTGGANEKLFF. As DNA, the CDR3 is TGCGCCAGCCGGACAGGGGGGGCTAATGAAAAACTGTTTTTT.

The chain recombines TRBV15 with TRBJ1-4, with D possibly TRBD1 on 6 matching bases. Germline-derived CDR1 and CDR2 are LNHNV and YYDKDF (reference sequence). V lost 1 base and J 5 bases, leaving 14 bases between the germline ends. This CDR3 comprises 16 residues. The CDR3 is CATSRVGTLENEKLFF. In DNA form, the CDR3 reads TGTGCCACCAGCAGAGTGGGGACACTAGAAAATGAAAAACTGTTTTTT. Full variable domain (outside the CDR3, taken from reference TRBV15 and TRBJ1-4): DAMVIQNPRYQVTQFGKPVTLSCSQTLNHNVMYWYQQKSSQAPKLLFHYYDKDFNNEADTPDNFQSRRPNTSFCFLDIRSPGLGDTAMYLCATSRVGTLENEKLFFGSGTQLSVL.